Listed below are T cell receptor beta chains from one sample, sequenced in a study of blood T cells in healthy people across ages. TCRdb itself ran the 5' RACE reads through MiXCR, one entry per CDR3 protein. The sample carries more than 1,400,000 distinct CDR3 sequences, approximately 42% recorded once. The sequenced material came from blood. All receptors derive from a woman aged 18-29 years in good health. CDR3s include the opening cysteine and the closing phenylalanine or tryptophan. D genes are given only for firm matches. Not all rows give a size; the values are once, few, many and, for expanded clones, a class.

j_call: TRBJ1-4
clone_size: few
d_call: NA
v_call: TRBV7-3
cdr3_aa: CASSLTGEDEKLFF
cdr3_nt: TGTGCCAGCAGCTTAACGGGGGAGGACGAAAAACTGTTTTTT

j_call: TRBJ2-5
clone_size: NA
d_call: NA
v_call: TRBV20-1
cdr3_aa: CNASRETQYF
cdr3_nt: TGCAATGCTAGTCGGGAGACCCAGTACTTC

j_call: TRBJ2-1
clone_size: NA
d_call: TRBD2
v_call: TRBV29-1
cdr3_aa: CGVEDYGRSYNEQFF
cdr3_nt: TGCGGCGTTGAAGATTACGGGAGGTCCTACAATGAGCAGTTCTTC

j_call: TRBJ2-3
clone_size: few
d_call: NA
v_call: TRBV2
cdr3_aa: CASSEAPVGIDTQYF
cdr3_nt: TGTGCCAGCAGTGAAGCGCCGGTAGGCATAGATACGCAGTATTTT

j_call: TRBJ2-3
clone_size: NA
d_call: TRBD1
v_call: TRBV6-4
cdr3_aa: CASSDSLQGADTQYF
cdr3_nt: TGTGCCAGCAGTGACTCCTTACAGGGGGCAGATACGCAGTATTTT

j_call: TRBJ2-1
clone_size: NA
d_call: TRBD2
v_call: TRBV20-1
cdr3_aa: CSGRLAGTNEQFF
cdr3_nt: TGCAGTGGGCGCCTAGCGGGGACAAATGAGCAGTTCTTC

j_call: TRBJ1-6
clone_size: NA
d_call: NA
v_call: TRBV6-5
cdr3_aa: CASRGGPTYNSPLHF
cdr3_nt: TGTGCCAGCAGAGGGGGGCCAACCTATAATTCACCCCTCCACTTT

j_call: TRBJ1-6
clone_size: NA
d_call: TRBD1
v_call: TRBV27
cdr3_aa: CASSLDRGLYSPLHF
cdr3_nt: TGTGCCAGCAGTTTGGACAGGGGGTTATATTCACCCCTCCACTTT

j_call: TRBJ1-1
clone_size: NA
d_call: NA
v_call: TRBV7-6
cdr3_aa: CASSPRMRSEAFF
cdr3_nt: TGTGCCAGCAGCCCCCGCATGAGGTCTGAAGCTTTCTTT

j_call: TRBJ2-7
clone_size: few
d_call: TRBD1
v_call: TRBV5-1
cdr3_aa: CASSLDPTGNEQYF
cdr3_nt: TGCGCCAGCAGCTTGGATCCGACAGGGAACGAGCAGTACTTC